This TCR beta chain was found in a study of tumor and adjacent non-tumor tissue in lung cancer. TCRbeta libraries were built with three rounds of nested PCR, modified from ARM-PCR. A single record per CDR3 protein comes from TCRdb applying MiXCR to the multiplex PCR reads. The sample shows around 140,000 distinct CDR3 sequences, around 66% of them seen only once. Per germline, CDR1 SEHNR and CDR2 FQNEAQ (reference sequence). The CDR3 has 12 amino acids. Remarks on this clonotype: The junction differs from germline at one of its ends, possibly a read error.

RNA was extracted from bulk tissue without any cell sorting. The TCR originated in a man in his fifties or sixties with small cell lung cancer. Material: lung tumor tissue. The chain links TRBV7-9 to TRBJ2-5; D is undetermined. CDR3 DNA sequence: TGTGACAGCAGTAGATGGCAAGAGACCCAGTACTTC. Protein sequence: CDSSRWQETQYF.